Listed below are T cell receptor beta chains from one sample, sequenced in a study of T-cell memory formation after mild COVID-19. Via MiXCR, TCRdb re-called the 5' RACE reads, giving one row per CDR3 protein. The data contain 300,000 to 400,000 distinct CDR3 sequences, 15% of them singletons. Sequenced material: PBMCs or a T cell subset sorted from them (not recorded which). Every receptor here comes from a man between 18 and 35 years old who had mild COVID-19 (a few samples of this study predate the infection). Cell type and time point are not known. Each CDR3 is given with its conserved first and last residue. A D gene is named only where the DNA matches it firmly. A clone size is listed for some rows: how often the clone was seen (once, few, many), or a class if it is expanded.

clone_size j_call d_call v_call cdr3_aa cdr3_nt
many TRBJ2-1 - TRBV2 CASSEARELLAWFF TGTGCCAGCAGTGAAGCGCGAGAGTTACTAGCCTGGTTCTTC
- TRBJ1-3 - TRBV12-3/TRBV12-4 CASTLGYRSSGNTIYF TGTGCCAGCACCTTAGGATACAGGAGCTCTGGAAACACCATATATTTT
- TRBJ2-3 - TRBV4-1 CASSQGWQLGDTQYF TGCGCCAGCAGCCAAGGGTGGCAGCTTGGGGATACGCAGTATTTT
- TRBJ2-7 TRBD2 TRBV5-1 CASSLGFAGTTEGSYEQYF TGCGCCAGCAGCTTGGGGTTTGCAGGGACTACGGAAGGTTCCTACGAGCAGTACTTC
- TRBJ1-2 - TRBV4-3 CASSQGHRSPYGYTF TGCGCCAGCAGCCAAGGGCATCGGTCCCCTTATGGCTACACCTTC
- TRBJ2-5 - TRBV28 CASQAPGEQETQYF TGTGCCAGCCAAGCTCCAGGGGAGCAAGAGACCCAGTACTTC
- TRBJ2-1 TRBD1 TRBV9 CASSGDRGPYNEQFF TGTGCCAGCAGTGGAGACAGGGGGCCCTACAATGAGCAGTTCTTC
few TRBJ1-3 - TRBV4-1 CASSLLWARETGNTIYF TGCGCCAGCAGCCTACTATGGGCTCGGGAGACTGGAAACACCATATATTTT
many TRBJ2-4 - TRBV20-1 CSAQSGSSTDIQYF TGCAGTGCCCAATCGGGCAGTTCAACGGACATTCAGTACTTC
few TRBJ1-5 - TRBV20-1 CSARDGRGLGPQHF TGCAGTGCTAGAGATGGGAGGGGCCTAGGGCCCCAGCATTTT
many TRBJ2-2 - TRBV4-2 CASSQVIGTDNTGELFF TGTGCCAGCAGCCAAGTCATAGGGACGGATAACACCGGGGAGCTGTTTTTT
few TRBJ1-6 TRBD1 TRBV6-6 CASSPGTGATLHF TGTGCCAGCAGCCCCGGGACAGGGGCAACCCTCCACTTT
- TRBJ2-3 - TRBV5-1 CASLGSADTQYF TGCGCCAGCCTAGGGAGCGCAGATACGCAGTATTTT
few TRBJ2-7 - TRBV7-9 CASSSTAVSHEQYF TGTGCCAGCAGCTCTACTGCTGTAAGCCACGAGCAGTACTTC
- TRBJ1-2 - TRBV25-1 CASSGSSFYGYTF TGTGCCAGCAGTGGTTCCAGTTTTTATGGCTACACCTTC
- TRBJ1-4 TRBD1 TRBV9 CASSAPGGINEKLFF TGTGCCAGCAGCGCCCCAGGGGGTATTAATGAAAAACTGTTTTTT
- TRBJ1-3 - TRBV6-5 CASSYSSGNTIYF TGTGCCAGCAGTTACTCCTCTGGAAACACCATATATTTT